This TCR beta chain was retrieved from a study of radiotherapy plus CTLA-4 blockade in lung cancer. Study results and limitations: Reportedly, early blood T cell clone dynamics best predicted response, with interferon-beta.

Data came from immunoSEQ multiplex PCR; TCRdb stores just in-frame clones and leaves some out. The sample consists of roughly 97,000 clones, 65% to 80% of them appearing once. Remarks on this clone: Antigen specificity is unknown.

V was cut by 4 bases and J by 5 bases, with 9 bases left in between. This CDR3 region has 12 residues. The V gene's germline CDR1 is SGHNT and CDR2 YYREEE (reference sequence). This clonotype originated in a human donor with non-small cell lung cancer who had a partial response to radiotherapy plus ipilimumab. Some clones in this sample may be carry-over from other donors' samples. The V and J genes are TRBV5-4 and TRBJ2-5; D not certain. This sample comprised peripheral blood, obtained from a patient treated with radiotherapy plus ipilimumab. CDR3 loop: CASSPNSETQYF. The CDR3 DNA follows: TGTGCCAGCAGCCCGAACAGTGAGACCCAGTACTTC.